This TCR beta chain was identified in a study of blood T cell repertoires in COVID-19. The table came from immunoSEQ multiplex PCR; TCRdb's copy has only in-frame clones and leaves some out. This sample has 150,000 to 200,000 clones, with 80% to 90% found just once. Trimming removed 1 base from V and 11 bases from J, with 18 bases in between. CDR1 is SGHTA and CDR2 is FQGNSA in the germline V gene. This CDR3 is 15 amino acids long. The chain employs TRBV7-2 and TRBJ1-5, with D unclear. The clonotype comes from a man aged 45-65 years with active or convalescent COVID-19. The sequenced sample was peripheral blood. The CDR3 spells CASSLEGGSAMAQHF. In DNA, the CDR3 is TGTGCCAGCAGCTTAGAGGGAGGATCGGCAATGGCCCAGCATTTT.